Presented here are 4 T cell receptor beta chains from one specimen sequenced in a study of blood T cell repertoires in COVID-19. Using immunoSEQ multiplex PCR, the repertoire was profiled, and TCRdb retains in-frame clones only, with some absent. The repertoire holds fewer than 250,000 clones, less than 90% seen once, with more than 1.5% in the top ten. The sequencing sample was made of peripheral blood. These receptors were collected from a man in his sixties or seventies with acute or convalescent COVID-19.

The CDR3 region is CASSSRLAGDLDTQYF. The DNA of the CDR3 is TGTGCCAGTAGTTCAAGACTAGCGGGAGATCTAGATACGCAGTATTTT. The chain combines TRBV19 with TRBJ2-3; TRBD2 aligns across 12 bases. This CDR3 region has 16 residues. J lost 5 bases, V lost 5 bases, and 8 bases had no gene match. Germline V gene data show CDR1 as LNHDA and CDR2 as SQIVND (reference sequence).

The rearrangement uses TRBV2 and TRBJ2-1; 7 bases are a match to TRBD2. CDR3 length: 13 residues. Germline CDR1 reads SNHLY; CDR2 reads FYNNEI. J lost 2 bases, V lost 5 bases, and 0 bases had no gene match. CDR3: CASSLAAYNEQFF. In DNA form, the CDR3 reads TGTGCCAGCAGTCTAGCGGCCTACAATGAGCAGTTCTTC.

The chain joins TRBV18 to TRBJ2-2; 7 nucleotides line up with TRBD1. Per germline, CDR1 KGHSH and CDR2 LQKENI. V trimming: 3 bases; J trimming: 0 bases; junction bases outside the gene matches: 1. The CDR3 length is 15 residues. CDR3 bases: TGTGCCAGCTCACCGGGACAGACGAACACCGGGGAGCTGTTTTTT. Protein product: CASSPGQTNTGELFF.

The chain joins TRBV7-2 to TRBJ1-2, with D possibly matching TRBD1 (5 bases). The germline gives CDR1 SGHTA, CDR2 FQGNSA. The CDR3 loop spans 15 amino acids. Trimming stripped 5 bases from V and 4 bases from J, with 17 bases between. CDR3 in amino acids: CASSPGTLVGYGYTF. The CDR3 bases are TGTGCCAGCAGCCCGGGGACTCTTGTAGGCTATGGCTACACCTTC.